Presented here are 14 T cell receptor beta chains from one specimen sequenced in a study of blood T cell repertoires in COVID-19. Clones were read by immunoSEQ multiplex PCR, and TCRdb kept only the in-frame ones, dropping some. Of about 210,000 clones listed, about four fifths are singletons. The sequencing sample was made of peripheral blood. The receptors originated from a woman between 40 and 50 years old with acute or convalescent COVID-19.

This clone appeared a few times. This chain uses TRBV30 with TRBJ2-7; D is undetermined. CDR3 length: 13 amino acids. The V and J ends lost 0 bases and 3 bases respectively, with 9 bases between them. From germline, CDR1 is GTSNPN and CDR2 SVGIG (reference sequence). The CDR3 coding sequence is TGTGCCTGGAGTGTACCCAGTCTCTACGAGCAGTACTTC. Its translation is CAWSVPSLYEQYF.

The chain joins TRBV3-1 (or the pseudogene TRBV3-2) to TRBJ2-6, with 7 bases lining up with TRBD2. The ends lost 4 bases at V and 1 base at J; junction bases unmatched: 7. This CDR3 is 17 amino acids long. Germline V CDR1 and CDR2: LGHDT, YNNKEL (reference sequence). CDR3 DNA: TGTGCCAGCAGCCCCGCGGGGCGGGGGTCTGGGGCCAACGTCCTGACTTTC. It translates to CASSPAGRGSGANVLTF.

This clone was seen only a few times. V usage is TRBV30 and J usage is TRBJ1-2; D might be TRBD1 (5 bases). CDR1 is GTSNPN and CDR2 is SVGIG in the germline V gene (reference sequence). V was shortened by 4 bases and J by 8 bases, with 17 bases between the two germline ends. There are 13 residues in the CDR3. The CDR3 protein is CAWKGDRGEGYTF. The CDR3 DNA reads TGTGCCTGGAAAGGTGATAGGGGTGAAGGCTACACCTTC.

This rearrangement joins TRBV6-2 or TRBV6-3 to TRBJ2-1, with D possibly TRBD1 on 5 matching bases. CDR3 length: 15 amino acids. Germline loops: CDR1 MNHEY, CDR2 SVGEGT. V lost 5 bases, J lost 6 bases, and 17 bases lay in between. The CDR3 region is CASSQRTYPRNEQFF. CDR3 nucleotide sequence: TGTGCCAGCAGTCAAAGGACATACCCCCGCAATGAGCAGTTCTTC.

The V gene is TRBV9, the J gene TRBJ2-3; 7 bases match TRBD2. Trimming at V came to 0 bases and at J to 2 bases, leaving 6 bases not matched to a gene. This CDR3 region has 16 residues. In germline, CDR1 is SGDLS, CDR2 YYNGEE. CDR3 loop: CASSVELSGPTDTQYF. The CDR3 DNA sequence: TGTGCCAGCAGCGTAGAGCTTAGCGGGCCCACAGATACGCAGTATTTT.

The chain uses TRBV19 and TRBJ2-1, with D possibly TRBD2 on 6 matching bases. The germline gives CDR1 LNHDA, CDR2 SQIVND (reference sequence). V lost 4 bases to trimming and J lost 9 bases, with 13 bases between them. This CDR3 spans 13 amino acids. This CDR3 reads CASSSTSTSEQFF. CDR3 in DNA: TGTGCCAGTAGTAGTACTAGCACCAGTGAGCAGTTCTTC.

The chain couples TRBV9 to TRBJ1-2, with D possibly TRBD1 on 5 matching bases. Germline assignment: CDR1 SGDLS and CDR2 YYNGEE. The CDR3 is made up of 19 amino acids. V was pared by 0 bases and J by 1 base, with 22 bases between. The CDR3 region has the DNA TGTGCCAGCAGCGTAGTTACAAGGAGCGCCCCCGGGGGTAACTATGGCTACACCTTC. This translates into CASSVVTRSAPGGNYGYTF.

This rearrangement joins TRBV15 to TRBJ2-2, with unresolved D. Germline V CDR1 and CDR2: LNHNV, YYDKDF (reference sequence). Trimming stripped 3 bases from V and 7 bases from J, with 9 bases between. The CDR3 runs 13 residues. This CDR3 reads CATSRVLSGELFF. CDR3 bases: TGTGCCACCAGCAGGGTGTTGAGCGGGGAGCTGTTTTTT.

The chain joins TRBV7-5 to TRBJ1-5; the table's D call, TRBD1, has no DNA check behind it. TRBV7-5 is classified as a pseudogene. The CDR3 runs to 13 residues. CDR3: CARSLGKGQPQHF. CDR3 DNA: TGTGCCAGAAGCTTAGGAAAGGGGCAGCCCCAGCATTTT.

V is TRBV6-6 and J is TRBJ2-3; 8 nucleotides line up with TRBD1. V was clipped by 2 bases and J by 3 bases; unmatched bases: 7. CDR1 is MNHNY and CDR2 is SVGAGI in the germline V gene (reference sequence). The CDR3 covers 16 residues. The CDR3 coding sequence is TGTGCCAGCAGTTACGATGGACAGGGTGGAACAGATACGCAGTATTTT. Its translation is CASSYDGQGGTDTQYF.

V usage is TRBV4-1 and J usage is TRBJ2-7; TRBD1 matches 7 bases. This CDR3 spans 16 amino acids. Per the germline V gene, CDR1 is MGHRA and CDR2 is YSYEKL. With V trimmed by 0 bases and J by 4 bases, 9 bases remained unmatched. CDR3 DNA sequence: TGCGCCAGCAGCCAAGATCCGTCAGGGGGTTATTACGAGCAGTACTTC. This translates into CASSQDPSGGYYEQYF.

This clone was seen only a few times. V usage is TRBV2 and J usage is TRBJ2-5; unclear D gene. The V gene lost 6 bases and the J gene lost 0 bases, with 11 bases spanning the gap. This CDR3 is 14 amino acids long. The germline gives CDR1 SNHLY, CDR2 FYNNEI. CDR3: CASSPSGNQETQYF. The CDR3 DNA reads as TGTGCCAGCAGCCCCTCAGGAAACCAAGAGACCCAGTACTTC.

The chain recombines TRBV19 with TRBJ1-6; 8 bases map to TRBD1. This CDR3 region has 15 residues. Germline CDR1 and CDR2: LNHDA and SQIVND (reference sequence). The junction had 8 bases not matched to a gene; V was cut back by 5 bases and J by 8 bases. The CDR3 DNA follows: TGTGCCAGTAGTTCGGGGACAGGTTTGGATTCACCCCTCCACTTT. Protein product: CASSSGTGLDSPLHF.

The chain has TRBV27 and TRBJ2-7, with D possibly being TRBD1 (6 bases). The CDR3 loop spans 13 amino acids. Germline CDR1 MNHEY, CDR2 SMNVEV (reference sequence). Trimming removed 2 bases from V and 7 bases from J, with 12 bases in between. Here the CDR3 reads CASSLVGAVEQYF. The CDR3 nucleotides are TGTGCCAGCAGTTTAGTGGGGGCGGTTGAGCAGTACTTC.